Below, 13 T cell receptor beta chains from the same sample are listed, as sequenced in a study of T-cell reconstitution after alpha-beta-depleted transplantation in children. It was with unique molecular identifiers that the TCRbeta library was prepared. MiXCR, applied by TCRdb to the PCR reads, yields one record per CDR3 protein. The sample carries approximately 430,000 distinct CDR3 sequences, about a sixth recorded once. The sample in question was PBMCs, mostly from graft donor cells, obtained 360 days after TCRalphabeta/CD19-depleted stem cell transplant. These receptors originate from a boy younger than two who had a stem cell transplant for Wiskott-Aldrich syndrome, so the T cells may come from the graft donor.

The CDR3 coding sequence is TGTGCCAGCAGTTACCCCCATAGCCCTCCCGGGGAGCTGTTTTTT. Amino acid sequence: CASSYPHSPPGELFF. This rearrangement joins TRBV6-5 to TRBJ2-2; D ambiguous. CDR1 is MNHEY, CDR2 SVGAGI, per germline. This CDR3 contains 15 residues. V shed 2 bases and J shed 6 bases, with 13 bases lying between them.

This chain uses TRBV29-1 with TRBJ2-1; 8 nucleotides agree with TRBD2. The V and J ends lost 6 bases and 5 bases, in that order; junction bases with no gene match: 15. The germline CDR1 and CDR2 sequences are SQVTM and ANQGSEA. This CDR3 is 16 amino acids long. The CDR3 bases are TGCAGCGTCACGTTGGGGAAGACTAGCGTTAACAATGAGCAGTTCTTC. It encodes CSVTLGKTSVNNEQFF.

This chain connects TRBV12-3 or TRBV12-4 to TRBJ1-2, with D possibly matching TRBD1 (5 bases). V was trimmed by 5 bases and J by 4 bases, leaving 14 bases between them. The CDR3 sequence is 14 residues long. The CDR3 DNA reads TGTGCCAGCAGTCGAAGGGGAAGCACCTATGGCTACACCTTC. Protein: CASSRRGSTYGYTF.

The chain has TRBV6-2 or TRBV6-3 and TRBJ2-2; TRBD1 matches 9 bases. The CDR3 is 18 amino acids. The V segment lost 3 bases and the J segment 0 bases; nucleotides outside the gene matches: 8. CDR1 and CDR2 (germline): MNHEY, SVGEGT. The CDR3 coding sequence is TGTGCCAGCAGTTATTCTCCCGGACAGGGGACGAACACCGGGGAGCTGTTTTTT. Translation: CASSYSPGQGTNTGELFF.

The chain combines TRBV20-1 with TRBJ2-5; 7 nucleotides align to TRBD2. The CDR3 consists of 12 residues. V lost 2 bases to trimming and J lost 4 bases; unmatched junction nucleotides: 1. The germline CDR1 and CDR2 sequences are DFQATT and SNEGSKA (reference sequence). The DNA for the CDR3 is TGCAGTGCTAGAATAGCGGGAGAGACCCAGTACTTC. This gives the protein CSARIAGETQYF.

The rearrangement joins TRBV7-8 to TRBJ2-5; TRBD2 is a possible D gene (5 bases). Germline V gene lookup returns CDR1 SGHVS and CDR2 FQNEAQ. V was pared by 4 bases and J by 5 bases, with 14 bases between. CDR3 length: 14 amino acids. The CDR3 DNA is TGTGCCAGCAGCTCCACTAGTACGGGGGAGACCCAGTACTTC. Translation gives CASSSTSTGETQYF.

The J gene is TRBJ2-3, the V gene TRBV4-2; 9 positions match TRBD2. CDR1 is LGHNA, CDR2 YNFKEQ, per germline. Losses at the gene ends were 3 bases for V and 6 bases for J; bases not matched to a gene: 7. The CDR3 runs to 15 residues. As DNA, the CDR3 is TGTGCCAGCAGCCAGCCGCGGGGGGGCATGGATACGCAGTATTTT. It codes for CASSQPRGGMDTQYF.

This chain joins TRBV12-3 or TRBV12-4 and TRBJ2-5; no definite D call. The CDR3 is 14 residues long. V gave up 6 bases and J gave up 0 bases, with 11 bases separating them. CDR3 DNA: TGTGCCAGCAGCTTGACTGGGGACCAAGAGACCCAGTACTTC. As protein: CASSLTGDQETQYF.

There are a few counts of this clonotype. The CDR3 protein is CAISVVWGTAEAFF. The CDR3 nucleotides read TGTGCCATCAGTGTGGTTTGGGGGACAGCTGAAGCTTTCTTT. The chain links TRBV10-3 to TRBJ1-1; 7 positions agree with TRBD1. The CDR3 runs 14 residues. CDR1 is ENHRY and CDR2 is SYGVKD in the germline V gene. Unmatched junction bases numbered 8, after V lost 4 bases and J lost 6 bases.

This clonotype was seen ten or more times. V gene TRBV9 combines with J gene TRBJ2-2; the D call may be TRBD1 or TRBD2 (5 bases each). CDR3 size: 15 residues. Per germline, CDR1 SGDLS and CDR2 YYNGEE. V lost 3 bases and J 4 bases, leaving 13 bases between the germline ends. The CDR3 nucleotides are TGTGCCAGCAGCGAGTCGCCGGGACCCACCGGGGAGCTGTTTTTT. Its protein product is CASSESPGPTGELFF.

The chain couples TRBV7-9 to TRBJ2-3; D is uncertain. CDR3 length: 9 amino acids. Germline loops: CDR1 SEHNR, CDR2 FQNEAQ (reference sequence). Trimming stripped 0 bases from V and 13 bases from J, with 2 bases between. The CDR3, as DNA: TGTGCCAGCAGCTTAGCGGAGTATTTT. This translates into CASSLAEYF.

V gene TRBV7-9 combines with J gene TRBJ2-1; D remains unclear. V lost 1 base to trimming and J lost 8 bases, with 21 bases between them. The germline V gene encodes CDR1 SEHNR and CDR2 FQNEAQ (reference sequence). The CDR3 sequence is 17 residues long. CDR3 bases: TGTGCCAGCAGCTTAGGTATAAAGGGCCGGGCAAACGATGAGCAGTTCTTC. Protein product: CASSLGIKGRANDEQFF.

This clonotype was observed at least ten times. The V and J genes are TRBV6-5 and TRBJ2-3; unclear D gene. The CDR3 is made up of 16 amino acids. Germline CDR1 reads MNHEY; CDR2 reads SVGAGI. The V end lost 2 bases, the J end lost 0 bases, and 12 bases lay between the germline ends. Written as DNA, the CDR3 is TGTGCCAGCAGTTACGGACCCGGCTCCAGCACAGATACGCAGTATTTT. Residues: CASSYGPGSSTDTQYF.